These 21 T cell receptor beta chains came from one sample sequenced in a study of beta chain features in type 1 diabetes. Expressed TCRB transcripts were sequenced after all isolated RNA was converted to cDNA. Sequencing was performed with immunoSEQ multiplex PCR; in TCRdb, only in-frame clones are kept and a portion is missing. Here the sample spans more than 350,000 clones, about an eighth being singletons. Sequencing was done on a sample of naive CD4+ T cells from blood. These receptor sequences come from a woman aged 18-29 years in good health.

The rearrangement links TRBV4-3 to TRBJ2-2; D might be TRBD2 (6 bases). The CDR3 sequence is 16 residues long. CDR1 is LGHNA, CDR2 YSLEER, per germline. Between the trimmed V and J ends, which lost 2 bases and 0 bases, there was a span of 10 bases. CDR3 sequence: CASSQPGRTNTGELFF. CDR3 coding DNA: TGCGCCAGCAGCCAACCAGGGAGGACGAACACCGGGGAGCTGTTTTTT.

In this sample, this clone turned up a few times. As DNA, the CDR3 is TGTGCCAGCTCCTCTAAGTCATACAATGAGCAGTTCTTC. It translates to CASSSKSYNEQFF. The rearrangement joins TRBV18 to TRBJ2-1; D is unclear. This CDR3 contains 13 residues. Trimming left V 6 bases short and J 4 bases short, with 10 bases between. The V gene's germline CDR1 is KGHSH and CDR2 LQKENI.

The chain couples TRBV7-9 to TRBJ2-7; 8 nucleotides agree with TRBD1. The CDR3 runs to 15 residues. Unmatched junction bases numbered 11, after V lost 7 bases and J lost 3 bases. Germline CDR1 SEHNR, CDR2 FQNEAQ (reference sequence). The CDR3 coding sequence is TGTGCCAGCAACCCCGGGCAGGGGGCTCTCTACGAGCAGTACTTC. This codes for CASNPGQGALYEQYF.

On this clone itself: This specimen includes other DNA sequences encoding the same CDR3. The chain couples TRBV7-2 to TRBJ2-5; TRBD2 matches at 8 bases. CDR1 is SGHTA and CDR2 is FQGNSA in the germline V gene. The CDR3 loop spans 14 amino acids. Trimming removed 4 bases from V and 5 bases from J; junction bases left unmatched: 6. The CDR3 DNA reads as TGTGCCAGCAGCTGGAGCGGGAGCGGGGAGACCCAGTACTTC. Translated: CASSWSGSGETQYF. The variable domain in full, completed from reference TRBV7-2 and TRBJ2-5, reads GAGVSQSPSNKVTEKGKDVELRCDPISGHTALYWYRQSLGQGLEFLIYFQGNSAPDKSGLPSDRFSAERTGGSVSTLTIQRTQQEDSAVYLCASSWSGSGETQYFGPGTRLLVL.

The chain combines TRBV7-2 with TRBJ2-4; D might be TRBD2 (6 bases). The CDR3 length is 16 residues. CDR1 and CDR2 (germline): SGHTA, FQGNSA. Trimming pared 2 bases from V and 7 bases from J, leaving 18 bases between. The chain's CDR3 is CASSLNPSGGRNIQYF. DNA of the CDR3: TGTGCCAGCAGCTTAAACCCCTCCGGGGGACGTAACATTCAGTACTTC.

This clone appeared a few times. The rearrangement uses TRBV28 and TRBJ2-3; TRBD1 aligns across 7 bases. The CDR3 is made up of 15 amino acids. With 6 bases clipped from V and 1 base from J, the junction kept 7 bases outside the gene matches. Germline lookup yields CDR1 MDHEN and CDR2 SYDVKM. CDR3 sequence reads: CASRETGYGTDTQYF. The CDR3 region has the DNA TGTGCCAGCAGAGAGACAGGGTACGGCACAGATACGCAGTATTTT.

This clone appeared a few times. CDR3 nucleotide sequence: TGTGCCAGCACGCAAGGGCGGACACAAGAGACCCAGTACTTC. It codes for CASTQGRTQETQYF. The rearrangement joins TRBV18 to TRBJ2-5, with D perhaps TRBD1 (5 bases). V lost 8 bases to trimming and J lost 2 bases, with 15 bases between them. The CDR3 runs to 14 residues. Germline V CDR1 and CDR2: KGHSH, LQKENI.

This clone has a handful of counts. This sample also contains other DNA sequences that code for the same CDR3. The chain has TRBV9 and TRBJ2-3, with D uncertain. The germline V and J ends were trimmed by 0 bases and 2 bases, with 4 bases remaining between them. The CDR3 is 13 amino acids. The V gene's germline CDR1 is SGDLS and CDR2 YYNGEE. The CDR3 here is CASSVVVTDTQYF. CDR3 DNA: TGTGCCAGCAGCGTAGTTGTCACAGATACGCAGTATTTT.

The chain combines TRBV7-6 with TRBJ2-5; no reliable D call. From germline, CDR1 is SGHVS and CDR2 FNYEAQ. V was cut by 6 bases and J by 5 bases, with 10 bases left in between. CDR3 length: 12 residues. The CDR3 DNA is TGTGCCAGCAGACCTGTGGGGGAGACCCAGTACTTC. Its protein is CASRPVGETQYF.

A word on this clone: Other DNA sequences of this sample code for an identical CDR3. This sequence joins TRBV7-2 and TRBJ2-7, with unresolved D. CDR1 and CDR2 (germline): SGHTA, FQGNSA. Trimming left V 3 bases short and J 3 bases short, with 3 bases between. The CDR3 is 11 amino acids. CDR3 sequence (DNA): TGTGCCAGCAGCTTGTTCTACGAGCAGTACTTC. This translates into CASSLFYEQYF.

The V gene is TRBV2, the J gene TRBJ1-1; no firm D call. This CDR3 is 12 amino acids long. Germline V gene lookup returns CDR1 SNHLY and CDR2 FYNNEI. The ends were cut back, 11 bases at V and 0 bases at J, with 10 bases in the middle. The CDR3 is CAFSIMNTEAFF. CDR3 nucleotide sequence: TGTGCCTTCAGTATTATGAACACTGAAGCTTTCTTT. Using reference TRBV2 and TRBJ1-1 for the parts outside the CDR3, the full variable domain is EPEVTQTPSHQVTQMGQEVILRCVPISNHLYFYWYRQILGQKVEFLVSFYNNEISEKSEIFDDQFSVERPDGSNFTLKIRSTKLEDSAMYFCAFSIMNTEAFFGQGTRLTVV.

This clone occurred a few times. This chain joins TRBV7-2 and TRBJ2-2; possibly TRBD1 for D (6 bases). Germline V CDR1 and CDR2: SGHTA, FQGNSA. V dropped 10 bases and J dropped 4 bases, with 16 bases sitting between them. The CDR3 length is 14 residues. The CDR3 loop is CATSPQGSTGELFF. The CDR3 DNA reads TGTGCCACCTCCCCACAGGGAAGCACCGGGGAGCTGTTTTTT.

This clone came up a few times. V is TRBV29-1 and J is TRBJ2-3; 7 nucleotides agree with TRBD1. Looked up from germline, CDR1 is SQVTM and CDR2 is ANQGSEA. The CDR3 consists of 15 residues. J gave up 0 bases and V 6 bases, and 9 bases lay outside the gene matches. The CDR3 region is CSVTGTEKSTDTQYF. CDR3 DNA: TGCAGCGTAACCGGGACAGAGAAGAGCACAGATACGCAGTATTTT.

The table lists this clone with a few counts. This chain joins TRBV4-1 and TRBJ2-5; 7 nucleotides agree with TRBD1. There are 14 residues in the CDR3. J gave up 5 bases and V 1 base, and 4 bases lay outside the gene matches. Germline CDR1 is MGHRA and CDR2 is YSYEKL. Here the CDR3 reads CASSQGTGGETQYF. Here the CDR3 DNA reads TGCGCCAGCAGCCAAGGGACAGGTGGGGAGACCCAGTACTTC.

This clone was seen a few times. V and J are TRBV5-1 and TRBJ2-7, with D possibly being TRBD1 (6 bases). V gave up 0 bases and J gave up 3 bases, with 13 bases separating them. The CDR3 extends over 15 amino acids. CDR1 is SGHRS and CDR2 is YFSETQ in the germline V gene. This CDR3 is CASSLDPRGDYEQYF. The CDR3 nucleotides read TGCGCCAGCAGCTTGGACCCCAGGGGAGACTACGAGCAGTACTTC.

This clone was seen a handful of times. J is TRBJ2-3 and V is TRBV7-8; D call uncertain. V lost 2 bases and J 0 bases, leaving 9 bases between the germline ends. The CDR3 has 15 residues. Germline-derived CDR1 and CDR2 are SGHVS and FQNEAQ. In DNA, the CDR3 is TGTGCCAGCAGCTTACAGCTATCCAGCACAGATACGCAGTATTTT. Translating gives CASSLQLSSTDTQYF.

The CDR3 protein is CAWSDQTVRGGYTF. CDR3 nucleotide sequence: TGTGCCTGGAGTGACCAAACAGTGAGGGGTGGCTACACCTTC. The chain employs TRBV30 and TRBJ1-2; possibly TRBD1 for D (5 bases). The CDR3 sequence is 14 residues long. Germline loops: CDR1 GTSNPN, CDR2 SVGIG (reference sequence). The V end was cut by 1 base, the J end by 7 bases, with 16 bases between.

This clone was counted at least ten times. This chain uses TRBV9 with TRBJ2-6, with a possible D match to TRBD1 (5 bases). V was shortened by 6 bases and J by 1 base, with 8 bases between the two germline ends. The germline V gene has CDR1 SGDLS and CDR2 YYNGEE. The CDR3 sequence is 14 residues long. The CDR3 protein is CASNRLSGANVLTF. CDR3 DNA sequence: TGTGCCAGCAACAGGCTGTCTGGGGCCAACGTCCTGACTTTC.

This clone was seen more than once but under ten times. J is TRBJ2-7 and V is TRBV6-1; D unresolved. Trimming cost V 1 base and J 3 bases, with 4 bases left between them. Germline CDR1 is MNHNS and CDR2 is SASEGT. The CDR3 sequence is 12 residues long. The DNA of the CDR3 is TGTGCCAGCAGTGAAGGGTACTACGAGCAGTACGTC. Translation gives CASSEGYYEQYV.

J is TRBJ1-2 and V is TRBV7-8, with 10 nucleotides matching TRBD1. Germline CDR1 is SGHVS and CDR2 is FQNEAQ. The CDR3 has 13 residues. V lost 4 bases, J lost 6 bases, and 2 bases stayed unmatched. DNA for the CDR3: TGTGCCAGCAGCTCCGGGACAGGGGATGGCTACACCTTC. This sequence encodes CASSSGTGDGYTF.

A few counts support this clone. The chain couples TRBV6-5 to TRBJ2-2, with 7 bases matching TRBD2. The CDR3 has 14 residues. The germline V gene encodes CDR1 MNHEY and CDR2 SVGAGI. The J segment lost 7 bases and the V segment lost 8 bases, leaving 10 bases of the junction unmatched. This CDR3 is CASLGAGKVGELFF. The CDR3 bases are TGTGCCAGCCTGGGAGCGGGGAAAGTCGGGGAGCTGTTTTTT.